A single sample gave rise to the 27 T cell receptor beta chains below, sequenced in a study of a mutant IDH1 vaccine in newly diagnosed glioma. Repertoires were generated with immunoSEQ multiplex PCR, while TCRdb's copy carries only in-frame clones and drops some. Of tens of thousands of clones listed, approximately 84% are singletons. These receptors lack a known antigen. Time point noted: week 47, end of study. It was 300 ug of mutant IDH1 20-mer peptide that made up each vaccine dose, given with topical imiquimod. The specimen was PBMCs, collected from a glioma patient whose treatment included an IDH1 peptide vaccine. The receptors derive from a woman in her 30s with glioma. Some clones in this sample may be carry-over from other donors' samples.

Written as DNA, the CDR3 is TGCGCCAGCACAAACGACATCCTCTCTGGGGCCAACGTCCTGACTTTC. This codes for CASTNDILSGANVLTF. The rearrangement joins TRBV10-2 to TRBJ2-6; D gene unclear. V was pared by 7 bases and J by 0 bases, with 13 bases between. Germline CDR1 reads WSHSY; CDR2 reads SAAADI. The CDR3 totals 16 residues.

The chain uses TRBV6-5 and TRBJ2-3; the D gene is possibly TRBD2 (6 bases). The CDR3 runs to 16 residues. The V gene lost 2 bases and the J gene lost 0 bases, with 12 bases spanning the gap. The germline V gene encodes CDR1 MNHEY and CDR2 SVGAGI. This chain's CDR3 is CASSYRQRVSTDTQYF. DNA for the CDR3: TGTGCCAGCAGTTACCGACAGCGGGTTAGCACAGATACGCAGTATTTT.

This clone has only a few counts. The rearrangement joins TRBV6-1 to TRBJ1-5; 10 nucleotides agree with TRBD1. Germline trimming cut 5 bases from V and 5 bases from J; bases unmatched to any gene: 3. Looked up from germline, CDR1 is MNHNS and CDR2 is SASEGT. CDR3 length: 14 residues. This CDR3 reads CASSRQGADQPQHF. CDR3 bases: TGTGCCAGCAGTAGACAGGGGGCTGATCAGCCCCAGCATTTT.

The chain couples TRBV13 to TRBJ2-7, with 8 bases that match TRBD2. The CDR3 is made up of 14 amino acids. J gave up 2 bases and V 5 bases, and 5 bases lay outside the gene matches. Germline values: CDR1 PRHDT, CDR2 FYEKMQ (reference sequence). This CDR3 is CASSLTSGPYEQYF. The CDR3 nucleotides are TGTGCCAGCAGCCTCACTAGCGGACCCTACGAGCAGTACTTC.

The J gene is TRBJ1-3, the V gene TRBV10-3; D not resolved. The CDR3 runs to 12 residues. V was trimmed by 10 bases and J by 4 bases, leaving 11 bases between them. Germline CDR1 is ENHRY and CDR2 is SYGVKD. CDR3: CATADGGNTIYF. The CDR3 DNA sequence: TGTGCCACCGCGGACGGGGGAAACACCATATATTTT.

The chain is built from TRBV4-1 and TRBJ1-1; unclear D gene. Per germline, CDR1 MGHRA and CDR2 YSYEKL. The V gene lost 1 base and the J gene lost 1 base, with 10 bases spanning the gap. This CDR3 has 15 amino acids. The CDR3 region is CASSQVPLGNTEAFF. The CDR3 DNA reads TGCGCCAGCAGCCAAGTCCCGTTGGGGAACACTGAAGCTTTCTTT.

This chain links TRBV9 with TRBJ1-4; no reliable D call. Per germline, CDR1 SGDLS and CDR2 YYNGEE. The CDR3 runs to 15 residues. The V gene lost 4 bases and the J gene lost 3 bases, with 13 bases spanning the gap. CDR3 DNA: TGTGCCAGCAGCTCGGGCGGGGTGGCTAATGAAAAACTGTTTTTT. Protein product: CASSSGGVANEKLFF.

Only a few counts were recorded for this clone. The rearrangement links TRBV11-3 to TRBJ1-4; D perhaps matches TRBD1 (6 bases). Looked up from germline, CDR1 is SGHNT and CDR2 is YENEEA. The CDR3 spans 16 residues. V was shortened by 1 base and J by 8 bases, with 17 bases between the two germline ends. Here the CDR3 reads CASSLVPRGLGEKLFF. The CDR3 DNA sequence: TGTGCCAGCAGCTTAGTTCCGAGGGGGTTAGGCGAAAAACTGTTTTTT.

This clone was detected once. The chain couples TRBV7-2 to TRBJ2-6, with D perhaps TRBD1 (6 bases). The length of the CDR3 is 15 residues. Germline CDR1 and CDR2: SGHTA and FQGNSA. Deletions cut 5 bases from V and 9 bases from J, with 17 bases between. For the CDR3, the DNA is TGTGCCAGCAGCCCGGGACAACTGATTGTCAACGTCCTGACTTTC. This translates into CASSPGQLIVNVLTF.

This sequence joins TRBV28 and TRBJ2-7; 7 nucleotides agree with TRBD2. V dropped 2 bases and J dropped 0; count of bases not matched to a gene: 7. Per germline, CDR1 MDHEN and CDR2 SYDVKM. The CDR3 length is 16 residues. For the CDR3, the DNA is TGTGCCAGCAGTTTAGGGCTAGCGGAGAGCTCCTACGAGCAGTACTTC. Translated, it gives CASSLGLAESSYEQYF.

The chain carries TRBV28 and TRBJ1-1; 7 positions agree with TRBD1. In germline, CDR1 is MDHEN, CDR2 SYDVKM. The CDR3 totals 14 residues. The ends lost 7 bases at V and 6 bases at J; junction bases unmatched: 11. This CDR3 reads CASTPLDRDSEAFF. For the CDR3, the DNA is TGTGCCAGCACCCCTTTAGACAGGGATTCTGAAGCTTTCTTT.

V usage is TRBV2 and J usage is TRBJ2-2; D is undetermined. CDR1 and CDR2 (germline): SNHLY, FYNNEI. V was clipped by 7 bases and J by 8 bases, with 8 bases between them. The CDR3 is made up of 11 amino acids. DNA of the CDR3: TGTGCCAGCACTAAGCAGGGGGAGCTGTTTTTT. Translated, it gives CASTKQGELFF.

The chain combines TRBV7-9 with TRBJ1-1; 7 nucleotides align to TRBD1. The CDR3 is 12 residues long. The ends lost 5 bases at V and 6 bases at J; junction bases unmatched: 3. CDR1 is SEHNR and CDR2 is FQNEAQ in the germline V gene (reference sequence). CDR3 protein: CASSDTGAEAFF. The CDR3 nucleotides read TGTGCCAGCAGCGATACAGGGGCTGAAGCTTTCTTT.

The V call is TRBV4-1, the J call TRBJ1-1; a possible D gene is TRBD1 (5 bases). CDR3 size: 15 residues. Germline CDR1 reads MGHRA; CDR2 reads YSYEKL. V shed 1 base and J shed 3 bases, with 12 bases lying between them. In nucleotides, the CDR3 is TGCGCCAGCAGCCAAGGCTCGGGGACCTACACTGAAGCTTTCTTT. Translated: CASSQGSGTYTEAFF.

This chain's CDR3 is CASSGTGSGNTIYF. In nucleotides, the CDR3 is TGTGCCAGCAGTGGGACAGGTTCCGGAAACACCATATATTTT. The chain joins TRBV6-1 to TRBJ1-3; 7 positions agree with TRBD1. From germline, CDR1 is MNHNS and CDR2 SASEGT. Losses at the gene ends were 4 bases for V and 4 bases for J; bases not matched to a gene: 4. This CDR3 contains 14 residues.

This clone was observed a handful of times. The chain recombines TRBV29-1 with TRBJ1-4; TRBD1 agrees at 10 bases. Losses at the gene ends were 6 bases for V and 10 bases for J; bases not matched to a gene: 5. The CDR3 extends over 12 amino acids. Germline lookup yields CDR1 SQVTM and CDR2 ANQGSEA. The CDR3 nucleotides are TGCAGCGTCCGGACAGGGGGAGGAAAACTGTTTTTT. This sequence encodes CSVRTGGGKLFF.

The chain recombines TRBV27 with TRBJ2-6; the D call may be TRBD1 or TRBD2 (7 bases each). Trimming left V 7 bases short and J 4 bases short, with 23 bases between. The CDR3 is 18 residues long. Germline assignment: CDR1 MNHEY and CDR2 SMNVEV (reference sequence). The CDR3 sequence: CASNRSGRGRTGANVLTF. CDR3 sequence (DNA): TGTGCCAGCAATCGATCAGGGAGGGGGCGAACGGGGGCCAACGTCCTGACTTTC.

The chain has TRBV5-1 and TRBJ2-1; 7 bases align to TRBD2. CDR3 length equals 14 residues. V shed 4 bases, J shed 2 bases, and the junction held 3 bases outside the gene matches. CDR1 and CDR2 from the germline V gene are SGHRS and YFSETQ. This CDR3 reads CASSPGTTYNEQFF. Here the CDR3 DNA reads TGCGCCAGCAGCCCTGGGACTACCTACAATGAGCAGTTCTTC.

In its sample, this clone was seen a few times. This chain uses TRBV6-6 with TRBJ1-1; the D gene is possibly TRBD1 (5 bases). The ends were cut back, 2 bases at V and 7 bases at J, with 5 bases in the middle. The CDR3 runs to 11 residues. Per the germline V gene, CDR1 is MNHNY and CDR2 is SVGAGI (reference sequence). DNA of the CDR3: TGTGCCAGCAGTTACGGGGGTGAAGCTTTCTTT. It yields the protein CASSYGGEAFF.

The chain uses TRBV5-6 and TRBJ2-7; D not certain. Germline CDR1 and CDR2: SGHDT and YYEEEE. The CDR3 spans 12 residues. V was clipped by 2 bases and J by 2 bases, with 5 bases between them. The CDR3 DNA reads TGTGCCAGCAGCTTCTATGCCTACGAGCAGTACTTC. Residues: CASSFYAYEQYF.

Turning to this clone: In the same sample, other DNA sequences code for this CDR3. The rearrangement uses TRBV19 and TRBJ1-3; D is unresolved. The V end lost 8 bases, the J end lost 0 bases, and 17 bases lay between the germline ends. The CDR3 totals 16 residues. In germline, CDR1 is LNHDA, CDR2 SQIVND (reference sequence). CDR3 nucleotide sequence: TGTGCCAGTCGCCCCCCGGGGAGGGCCTCTGGAAACACCATATATTTT. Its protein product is CASRPPGRASGNTIYF.

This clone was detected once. CDR3 DNA sequence: TGTGCCAGCAGCGTAGGCCACGGGGCGGGCACTGAAGCTTTCTTT. Protein: CASSVGHGAGTEAFF. The V gene is TRBV9, the J gene TRBJ1-1; D perhaps matches TRBD1 (5 bases). The ends were cut back, 0 bases at V and 4 bases at J, with 13 bases in the middle. The germline gives CDR1 SGDLS, CDR2 YYNGEE. The length of the CDR3 is 15 residues.

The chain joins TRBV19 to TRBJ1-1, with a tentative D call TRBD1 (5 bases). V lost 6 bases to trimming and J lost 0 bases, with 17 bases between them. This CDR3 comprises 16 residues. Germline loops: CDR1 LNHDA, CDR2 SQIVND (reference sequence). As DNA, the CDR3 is TGTGCCAGTAGCCCTAGGAGGGGAGGGATGAACACTGAAGCTTTCTTT. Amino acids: CASSPRRGGMNTEAFF.

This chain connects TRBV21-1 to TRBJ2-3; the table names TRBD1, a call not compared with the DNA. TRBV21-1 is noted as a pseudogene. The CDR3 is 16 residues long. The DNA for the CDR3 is TGTGCCAGCAGCAAACCTTACAGAAGTCGGCCAGATACGCAGTATTTT. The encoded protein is CASSKPYRSRPDTQYF.

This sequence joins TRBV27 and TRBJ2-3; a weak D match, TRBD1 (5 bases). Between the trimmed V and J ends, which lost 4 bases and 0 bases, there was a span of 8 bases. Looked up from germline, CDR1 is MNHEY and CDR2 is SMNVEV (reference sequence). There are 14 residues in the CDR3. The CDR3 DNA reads TGTGCCAGCAGTTGGGGCGGTAGCACAGATACGCAGTATTTT. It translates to CASSWGGSTDTQYF.

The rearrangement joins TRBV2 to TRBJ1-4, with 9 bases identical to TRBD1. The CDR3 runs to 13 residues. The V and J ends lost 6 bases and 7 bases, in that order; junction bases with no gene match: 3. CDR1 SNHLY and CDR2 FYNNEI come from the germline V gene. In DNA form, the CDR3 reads TGTGCCAGCAGGGGACAGGGAGGTGAAAAACTGTTTTTT. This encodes CASRGQGGEKLFF.

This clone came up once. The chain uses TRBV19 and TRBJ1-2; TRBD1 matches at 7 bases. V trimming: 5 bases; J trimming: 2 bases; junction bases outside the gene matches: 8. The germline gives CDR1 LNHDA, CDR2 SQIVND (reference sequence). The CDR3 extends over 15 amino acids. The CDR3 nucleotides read TGTGCCAGTAGTGCGACAGGGAGGGCGAACTATGGCTACACCTTC. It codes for CASSATGRANYGYTF.